This T cell receptor (beta chain) was sequenced for a study of T-cell memory formation after mild COVID-19 (dated by TCRdb to 2020 to 2022). Some background on the complete study: Most TCR sequence clusters were specific to one of the two donors. In a couple of donors, T-cell clones that expanded and contracted after mild COVID-19 were followed by sequencing TCRalpha and TCRbeta repertoires longitudinally. The cohort comprised two young, previously healthy adult volunteers, one female and one male.

Results the study describes overall, beyond this receptor: Some responding clones were detected in pre-infection memory, which suggested that pre-existing cross-reactive memory T cells had joined the SARS-CoV-2 response. Clones contracting from day 15 to 85 had balanced CD4/CD8 phenotypes, while a second wave expanding from day 15 to 37 was biased towards CD4+. Contracting CD4+ clones were found mainly in CM and EM memory subsets, while CD8+ clones were enriched in EMRA. The study included only a couple of mild cases, and larger cohorts that include severe cases with pre-infection samples were judged to be necessary. SARS-CoV-2 specificity was not confirmed for the second-wave clones peaking on day 37.

CDR1 and CDR2 are read off the germline V gene as MNHEY and SVGEGT. There are 15 amino acids in the CDR3, from cysteine to phenylalanine inclusive. CDR3 DNA only is kept here, 45 bases in frame from base 1. V and J lose 1 base and 4 bases, and a span of 10 bases separates them. At least ten counts were recorded for this clonotype. Its recognized antigen is unknown. Base qualities are not provided; no much larger clone lies one nucleotide away. Ficoll-Paque density gradient centrifugation was the method used to isolate PBMCs. This sample was sequenced with an Illumina NovaSeq 6000. cDNA libraries for TCRalpha and TCRbeta were prepared by 5'RACE using constant-segment primers, with sample barcodes and unique molecular identifiers added. Trizol reagent was used to extract RNA from every sample. Library amplification was performed in two PCR steps, and a second sample barcode and Illumina TruSeq adapters were introduced in the second step. The libraries were sequenced on an Illumina NovaSeq using 2 x 150 bp paired-end reads. On the study's bioinformatics: Reads were demultiplexed and collapsed into UMI-guided consensus sequences with migec v1.2.7. With mixcr v2.1.11, UMI consensuses were aligned to TRA and TRB V and J templates and assembled into clonotypes. A clonotype was counted as expanded or contracted only when both edgeR and NoisET called the clonotype significant, with the noise models trained on biological replicates. For edgeR calls, a false discovery rate-adjusted p below 0.01 and a log2 fold-change threshold of 1 were applied. As an exploratory analysis of dynamics, max-normalized trajectories of the 1000 most abundant clonotypes were examined by PCA with hierarchical clustering. The CD4 or CD8 phenotype of responding clones was assigned using the separately sequenced CD4+ and CD8+ repertoires. Using fastp trimming at Q25 and MiXCR clonotype assembly, TCRdb reanalyzed the public sequencing data and kept in-frame beta chains. Each record represents a unique CDR3 protein, reported with the most common genes and DNA among its rows. These V and J calls are TCRdb output, not the study's own analysis. Recorded for this sample are 350,000 to 400,000 distinct CDR3 sequences; approximately 21% of them occurred a single time. 12% of the sample is taken by the ten largest.

The sequence was obtained from an adult woman who had mild COVID-19 (a few samples of this study predate the infection). The sample titles of this study are shuffled in the database, so cell type and time point are left out; the donor was told from shared clones. The chain was built from TRBV6-2 or TRBV6-3 and TRBJ2-2; TRBD1 is possibly the D segment (5 matching bases). The sample taken for sequencing was PBMCs or a T cell subset sorted from them (not recorded which). The DNA sequence follows: TGTGCCAGCAGTTACTTAGGGGCTACCACCGGGGAGCTGTTTTTT. The resulting protein is CASSYLGATTGELFF.